This TCR beta chain originates from a study of a mutant IDH1 vaccine in newly diagnosed glioma. Study context: Patients began vaccination 4-6 weeks after radiotherapy alone, or with temozolomide cycles. Mean patient age was approximately 39 years; around 60% were male and roughly 38% female. Patients arrived already treated with radiotherapy, temozolomide, or both, most having had both.

Regarding the study as a whole: With respect to changes in top peripheral T cell clonotypes, pseudoprogression seemed unrelated.

Germline CDR1 reads SQVTM; CDR2 reads ANQGSEA. The ends were cut back, 7 bases at V and 1 base at J, with 16 bases in the middle. The CDR3 extends over 15 amino acids. Described time point: week 11, during vaccination. Doses consisted of 300 ug of mutant IDH1 20-mer peptide each, paired with topical imiquimod. Profiled with immunoSEQ multiplex PCR; TCRdb holds only in-frame clones, not every one. This table holds 20,000 to 25,000 clones, roughly two thirds found once. This clone showed up just a few times. Antigen unknown. This chain uses TRBV29-1 with TRBJ2-2; the D gene could be TRBD1 or TRBD2 (5 bases each). The TCR sequence derives from a man younger than 30 with glioma. Some clones in this sample may be carry-over from other donors' samples. The source material was peripheral blood mononuclear cells (PBMCs), sampled from a glioma patient whose treatment included an IDH1 peptide vaccine. This chain's CDR3 is CSAVTGTVNTGELFF. CDR3 nucleotide sequence: TGCAGCGCTGTAACCGGGACGGTGAACACCGGGGAGCTGTTTTTT.